Following are 11 T cell receptor beta chains from one sample sequenced in a study of cytomegalovirus exposure and HLA in healthy donors. TCRdb's copy holds only in-frame clones and misses some; the assay was immunoSEQ multiplex PCR. The data contain more than 65,000 clones, about 95% of them singletons. Input material: PBMCs. These receptors originate from a woman between 18 and 30 years old in good health and CMV-seronegative.

The chain uses TRBV5-1 and TRBJ2-5; 7 bases are a match to TRBD2. This CDR3 comprises 15 residues. Germline CDR1 is SGHRS and CDR2 is YFSETQ. V gave up 3 bases and J gave up 2 bases; unmatched junction bases: 7. CDR3 region: CASSSQGGGQETQYF. CDR3 nucleotides: TGCGCCAGCAGCTCCCAGGGCGGGGGTCAAGAGACCCAGTACTTC.

A single count supports this clone. The rearrangement links TRBV4-1 to TRBJ1-3, with 7 positions matching TRBD1. Germline values: CDR1 MGHRA, CDR2 YSYEKL. The CDR3 sequence is 18 residues long. J gave up 4 bases and V 3 bases, and 15 bases lay outside the gene matches. DNA of the CDR3: TGCGCCAGCAGCCACGGGACAGCGGCTGGGGCGCGGGGAAACACCATATATTTT. Amino acids: CASSHGTAAGARGNTIYF.

The rearrangement uses TRBV7-9 and TRBJ2-4, with D unresolved. CDR1 SEHNR and CDR2 FQNEAQ come from the germline V gene (reference sequence). V lost 6 bases and J 15 bases, leaving 18 bases between the germline ends. CDR3 length: 12 amino acids. The CDR3 DNA sequence: TGTGCCAGCAGGTCAGGCGTGGCCTTCTGGTACTTC. Its translation: CASRSGVAFWYF. The whole variable domain, filled in from reference TRBV7-9 and TRBJ2-4, reads DTGVSQNPRHKITKRGQNVTFRCDPISEHNRLYWYRQTLGQGPEFLTYFQNEAQLEKSRLLSDRFSAERPKGSFSTLEIQRTEQGDSAMYLCASRSGVAFWYFGAGTRLSVL.

J is TRBJ2-1 and V is TRBV28; D may be TRBD2 (6 bases). V lost 1 base, J lost 4 bases, and 20 bases lay in between. CDR1 MDHEN and CDR2 SYDVKM come from the germline V gene. The CDR3 totals 18 residues. CDR3 nucleotide sequence: TGTGCCAGCAGTTTATCCGGTAGGGACTCCCTATCGTACAATGAGCAGTTCTTC. This gives the protein CASSLSGRDSLSYNEQFF.

The chain uses TRBV10-3 and TRBJ2-1, with 7 bases matching TRBD2. The length of the CDR3 is 19 residues. Germline values: CDR1 ENHRY, CDR2 SYGVKD. V gave up 4 bases and J gave up 0 bases; unmatched junction bases: 15. The CDR3 loop reads CAISGQGGSATASYNEQFF. The CDR3 DNA follows: TGTGCCATCAGTGGGCAAGGCGGGAGTGCTACGGCCTCCTACAATGAGCAGTTCTTC.

The gene calls are TRBV6-5 and TRBJ1-4, with 8 bases lining up with TRBD1. V lost 0 bases and J lost 5; bases outside the gene matches: 5. This CDR3 comprises 16 residues. From germline, CDR1 is MNHEY and CDR2 SVGAGI. The CDR3 sequence is CASSYSTGEENEKLFF. Written as DNA, the CDR3 is TGTGCCAGCAGTTACTCGACAGGGGAAGAGAATGAAAAACTGTTTTTT.

This sequence joins TRBV5-6 and TRBJ1-2, with 8 bases lining up with TRBD1. J lost 4 bases, V lost 4 bases, and 3 bases had no gene match. CDR3 length: 13 amino acids. Per germline, CDR1 SGHDT and CDR2 YYEEEE. The CDR3 DNA reads TGTGCCAGCAGCCCGACAGGGGTCTATGGCTACACCTTC. Translation gives CASSPTGVYGYTF.

This sequence joins TRBV27 and TRBJ1-1, with D maybe TRBD1 (6 bases). CDR3 length equals 14 residues. V was cut by 7 bases and J by 8 bases, with 20 bases left in between. Germline loops: CDR1 MNHEY, CDR2 SMNVEV (reference sequence). The CDR3 coding sequence is TGTGCCAGCACCTTAGGCCCTGGGGGCAGCGAAGCTTTCTTT. Translation gives CASTLGPGGSEAFF.

The genes are TRBV5-4 and TRBJ2-7; maybe TRBD2 (5 bases). Trimming shortened V by 0 bases and J by 3 bases, and 13 bases separated the two germline ends. Germline assignment: CDR1 SGHNT and CDR2 YYREEE (reference sequence). The CDR3 sequence is 15 residues long. The CDR3 spells CASSLGTPSIYEQYF. The DNA for the CDR3 is TGTGCCAGCAGCTTGGGGACGCCTAGCATCTACGAGCAGTACTTC.

The V call is TRBV10-2, the J call TRBJ2-7; TRBD1 matches 10 bases. V gave up 4 bases and J gave up 3 bases; unmatched junction bases: 3. Germline V CDR1 and CDR2: WSHSY, SAAADI. The length of the CDR3 is 14 residues. The CDR3 DNA reads as TGCGCCAGCAGTGGGGACAGGGGAAGCTACGAGCAGTACTTC. Protein: CASSGDRGSYEQYF.

The V and J genes are TRBV28 and TRBJ2-7, with a weak D call TRBD2 (7 bases). The CDR3 totals 15 residues. The germline CDR1 and CDR2 sequences are MDHEN and SYDVKM. V lost 2 bases and J 4 bases, leaving 15 bases between the germline ends. The CDR3 is CASSLGGAEVYEQYF. DNA of the CDR3: TGTGCCAGCAGTTTAGGGGGGGCAGAAGTGTACGAGCAGTACTTC.